This T cell receptor (beta chain) appears in the sequencing data of a study of control samples from healthy donors and cancer patients (dated by TCRdb to about 2020). Preparation of the library involved the immunoSEQ multiplex PCR assay. TCRdb limited this immuneACCESS table to in-frame rearrangements with V and J called. A share of clones is missing; checked studies link under half to unresolved V genes, and the rest is unexplained. This sample gives 100,000 to 150,000 clones in total; over 75% of them show up just once. Together, the top ten hold approximately 3.2% of the sample. Comment on this clone: Its antigen remains unidentified. No clone much larger than this one lies a single base away; base qualities are absent.

Sequencing was carried out using blood. The clonotype originates from a middle-aged man in good health.

The DNA is as follows: TGTGCCAGCAGCCACACAGATCCCACAGGGTCGGATGAGCAGTTCTTC. Translated, it reads CASSHTDPTGSDEQFF. The chain employs TRBV28 and TRBJ2-1; the D gene is perhaps TRBD1, on 6 matching bases. The CDR3 measures 16 amino acids from cysteine to phenylalanine. Only CDR3 DNA remains: 48 bases, in frame from the first base. At the junction V is shortened by 6 bases and J by 8 bases, with 23 bases in between. CDR1 is given as MDHEN and CDR2 as SYDVKM, both from the germline V gene.